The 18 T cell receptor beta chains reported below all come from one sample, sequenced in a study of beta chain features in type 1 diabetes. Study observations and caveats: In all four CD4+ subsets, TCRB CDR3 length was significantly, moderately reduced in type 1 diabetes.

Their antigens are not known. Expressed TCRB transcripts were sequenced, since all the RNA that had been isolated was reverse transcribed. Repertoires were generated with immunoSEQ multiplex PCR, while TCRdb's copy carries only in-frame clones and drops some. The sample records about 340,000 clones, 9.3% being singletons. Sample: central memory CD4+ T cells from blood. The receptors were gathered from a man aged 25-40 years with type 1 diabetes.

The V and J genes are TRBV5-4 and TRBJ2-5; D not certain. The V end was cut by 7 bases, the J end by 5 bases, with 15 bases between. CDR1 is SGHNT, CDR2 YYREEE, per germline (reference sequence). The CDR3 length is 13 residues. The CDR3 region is CASAVGRRETQYF. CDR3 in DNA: TGTGCCAGCGCAGTGGGTCGACGGGAGACCCAGTACTTC.

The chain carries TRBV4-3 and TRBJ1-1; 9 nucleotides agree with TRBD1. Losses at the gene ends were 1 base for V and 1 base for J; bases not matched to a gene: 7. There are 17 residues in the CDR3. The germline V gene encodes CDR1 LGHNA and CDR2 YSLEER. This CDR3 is CASSQVPWGQGNTEAFF. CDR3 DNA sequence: TGCGCCAGCAGCCAAGTCCCCTGGGGACAGGGGAACACTGAAGCTTTCTTT.

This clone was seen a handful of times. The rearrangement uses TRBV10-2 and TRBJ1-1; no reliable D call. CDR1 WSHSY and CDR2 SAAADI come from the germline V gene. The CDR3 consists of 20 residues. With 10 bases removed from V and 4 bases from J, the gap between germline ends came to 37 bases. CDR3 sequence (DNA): TGCGCCACCCGCCTTGGAGGGCCGGGCCTACTTATCCTCTTGGGCACTGAAGCTTTCTTT. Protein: CATRLGGPGLLILLGTEAFF.

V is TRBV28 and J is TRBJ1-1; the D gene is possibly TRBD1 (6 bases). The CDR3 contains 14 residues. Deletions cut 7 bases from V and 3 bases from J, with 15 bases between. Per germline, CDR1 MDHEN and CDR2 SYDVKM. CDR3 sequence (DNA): TGTGCCAGCAAGAGGTCAGGGGTTCACACTGAAGCTTTCTTT. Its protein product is CASKRSGVHTEAFF.

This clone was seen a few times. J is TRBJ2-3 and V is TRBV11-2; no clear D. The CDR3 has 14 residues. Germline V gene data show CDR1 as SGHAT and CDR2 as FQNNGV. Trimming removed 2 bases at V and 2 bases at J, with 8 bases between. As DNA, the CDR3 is TGTGCCAGCAGCTTACAGGAAACCACAGATACGCAGTATTTT. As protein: CASSLQETTDTQYF. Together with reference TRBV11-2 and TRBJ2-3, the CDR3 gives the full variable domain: EAGVAQSPRYKIIEKRQSVAFWCNPISGHATLYWYQQILGQGPKLLIQFQNNGVVDDSQLPKDRFSAERLKGVDSTLKIQPAKLEDSAVYLCASSLQETTDTQYFGPGTRLTVL.

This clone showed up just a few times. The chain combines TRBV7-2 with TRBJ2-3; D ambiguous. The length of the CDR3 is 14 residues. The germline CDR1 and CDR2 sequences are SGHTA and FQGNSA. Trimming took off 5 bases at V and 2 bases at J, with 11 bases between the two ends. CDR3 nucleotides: TGTGCCAGCAGCCTGGACGGAGACACAGATACGCAGTATTTT. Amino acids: CASSLDGDTDTQYF.

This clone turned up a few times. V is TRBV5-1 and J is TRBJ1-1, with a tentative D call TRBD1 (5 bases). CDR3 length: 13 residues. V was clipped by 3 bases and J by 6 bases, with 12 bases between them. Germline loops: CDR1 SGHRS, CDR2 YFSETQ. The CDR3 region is CASSSLTAPEAFF. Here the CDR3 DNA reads TGCGCCAGCAGCTCCCTGACAGCCCCTGAAGCTTTCTTT.

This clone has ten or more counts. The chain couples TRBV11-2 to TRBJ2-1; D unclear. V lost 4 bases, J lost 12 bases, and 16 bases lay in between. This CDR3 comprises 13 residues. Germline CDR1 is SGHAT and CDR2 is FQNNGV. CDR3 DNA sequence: TGTGCCAGCAGCTCCAGTTACAATGATGTGCAGTTCTTC. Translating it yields CASSSSYNDVQFF.

CDR3 amino acids: CASRGGPAYGYTF. The CDR3 DNA follows: TGTGCCAGCCGAGGAGGGCCGGCCTATGGCTACACCTTC. The chain carries TRBV7-2 and TRBJ1-2; D gene ambiguous. CDR3 length: 13 residues. V was clipped by 8 bases and J by 4 bases, with 14 bases between them. The germline gives CDR1 SGHTA, CDR2 FQGNSA.

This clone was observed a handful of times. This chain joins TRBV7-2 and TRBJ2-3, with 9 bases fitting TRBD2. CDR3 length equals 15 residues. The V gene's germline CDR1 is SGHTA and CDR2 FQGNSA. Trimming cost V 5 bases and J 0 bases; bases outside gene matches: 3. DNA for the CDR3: TGTGCCAGCAGCCGTAGCGGGGGAAGCACAGATACGCAGTATTTT. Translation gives CASSRSGGSTDTQYF.

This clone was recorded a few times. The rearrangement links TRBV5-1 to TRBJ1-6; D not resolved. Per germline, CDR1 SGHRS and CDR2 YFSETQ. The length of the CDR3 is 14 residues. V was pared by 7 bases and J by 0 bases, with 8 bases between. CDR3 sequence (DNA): TGCGCCAGCTCGCAGGACTCCTATAATTCACCCCTCCACTTT. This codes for CASSQDSYNSPLHF.

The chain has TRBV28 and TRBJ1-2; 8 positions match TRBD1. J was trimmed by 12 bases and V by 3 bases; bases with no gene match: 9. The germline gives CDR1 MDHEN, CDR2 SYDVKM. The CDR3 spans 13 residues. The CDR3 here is CASSFQGAVTHTF. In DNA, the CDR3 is TGTGCCAGCAGTTTTCAGGGGGCGGTAACCCACACCTTC.

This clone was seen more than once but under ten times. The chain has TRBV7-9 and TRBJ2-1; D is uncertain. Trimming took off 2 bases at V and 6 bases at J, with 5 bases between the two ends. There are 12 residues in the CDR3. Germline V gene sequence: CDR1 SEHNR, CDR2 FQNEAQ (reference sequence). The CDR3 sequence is CASSLNSNEQFF. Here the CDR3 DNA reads TGTGCCAGCAGCTTAAACAGCAATGAGCAGTTCTTC.

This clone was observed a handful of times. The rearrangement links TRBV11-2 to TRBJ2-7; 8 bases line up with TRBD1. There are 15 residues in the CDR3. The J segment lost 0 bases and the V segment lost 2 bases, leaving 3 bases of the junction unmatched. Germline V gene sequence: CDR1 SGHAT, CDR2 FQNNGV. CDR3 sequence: CASSLRDRNSYEQYF. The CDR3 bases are TGTGCCAGCAGCTTAAGGGACAGGAACTCCTACGAGCAGTACTTC. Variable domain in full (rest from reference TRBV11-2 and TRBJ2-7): EAGVAQSPRYKIIEKRQSVAFWCNPISGHATLYWYQQILGQGPKLLIQFQNNGVVDDSQLPKDRFSAERLKGVDSTLKIQPAKLEDSAVYLCASSLRDRNSYEQYFGPGTRLTVT.

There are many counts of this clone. The CDR3 nucleotides are TGTGCCAGCAGCCGCTCGGGACAGCTCGGTAGAGCTTTCTTT. Translated, it gives CASSRSGQLGRAFF. The chain joins TRBV14 to TRBJ1-1; 7 positions match TRBD1. Per the germline V gene, CDR1 is SGHDN and CDR2 is FVKESK. The CDR3 spans 14 residues. V shed 4 bases and J 10 bases; nucleotides not matched to a gene: 12.

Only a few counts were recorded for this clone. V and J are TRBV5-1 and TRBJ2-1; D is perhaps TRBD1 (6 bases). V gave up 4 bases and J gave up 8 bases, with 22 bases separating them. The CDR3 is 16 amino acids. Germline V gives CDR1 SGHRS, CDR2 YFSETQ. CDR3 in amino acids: CASSLAPGQADHEQFF. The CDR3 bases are TGCGCCAGCAGCCTGGCTCCGGGACAAGCAGACCATGAGCAGTTCTTC.

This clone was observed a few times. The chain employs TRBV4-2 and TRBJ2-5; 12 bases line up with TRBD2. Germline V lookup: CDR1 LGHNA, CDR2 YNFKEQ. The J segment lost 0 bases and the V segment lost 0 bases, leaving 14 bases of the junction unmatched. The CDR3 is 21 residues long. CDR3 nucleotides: TGTGCCAGCAGCCAAGAGAGAGGGCTAGCGGGGGGGCTCCAGTACCAAGAGACCCAGTACTTC. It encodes CASSQERGLAGGLQYQETQYF.

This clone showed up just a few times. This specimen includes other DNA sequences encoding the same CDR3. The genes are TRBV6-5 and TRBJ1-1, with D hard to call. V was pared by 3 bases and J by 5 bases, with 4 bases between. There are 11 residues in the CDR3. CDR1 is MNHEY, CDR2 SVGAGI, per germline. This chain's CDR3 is CASSYQTEAFF. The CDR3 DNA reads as TGTGCCAGCAGTTATCAAACTGAAGCTTTCTTT.